These 9 T cell receptor beta chains were all obtained from the same sample, sequenced in a study of quantifying T cell responses using KT2 cells. For the study at large: Reverse transcription used primers in the TCR alpha and beta constant regions.

The cDNA 3' end received a ligated oligonucleotide with a UMI. An equimolar mix of RC1.1 and RC1.2 primed the beta chain across TRBC1 and TRBC2. TCRdb reprocessed the UMI-ligation and nested PCR reads via MiXCR and lists one record per CDR3 protein. Of fewer than 40,000 distinct CDR3 sequences listed, 6% to 9.5% were seen once; the top ten hold approximately 14%. Specimen: PBMCs spiked with cells of the T cell clone KT2. The receptors were sampled from a human donor.

This rearrangement joins TRBV2 to TRBJ1-2; 9 nucleotides match TRBD1. Trimming cost V 9 bases and J 4 bases; bases outside gene matches: 9. This CDR3 spans 14 amino acids. Germline V gene data show CDR1 as SNHLY and CDR2 as FYNNEI. The CDR3 nucleotides read TGTGCCAGTGCACGGGGACAGGGCCTCTATGGCTACACCTTC. The encoded protein is CASARGQGLYGYTF.

This clonotype showed up just a few times. The chain recombines TRBV7-3 with TRBJ2-7; D perhaps matches TRBD2 (5 bases). CDR3 length equals 13 residues. V lost 5 bases to trimming and J lost 7 bases, with 15 bases between them. Germline V gene data show CDR1 as SGHTA and CDR2 as FQGTGA. The CDR3 region has the DNA TGTGCCAGCAGCCCACTAGTGCAGCTGGAGCAGTACTTC. This sequence encodes CASSPLVQLEQYF.

This clonotype turned up a few times. V gene TRBV11-2 combines with J gene TRBJ1-1; 9 bases are a match to TRBD1. The length of the CDR3 is 18 residues. Germline V gene lookup returns CDR1 SGHAT and CDR2 FQNNGV. The junction had 17 bases not matched to a gene; V was cut back by 3 bases and J by 6 bases. CDR3 nucleotides: TGTGCCAGCAGCTTTTTACCGGGACAGGGCGAATTTTCCTCTGAAGCTTTCTTT. This gives the protein CASSFLPGQGEFSSEAFF.

The chain combines TRBV5-6 with TRBJ2-3; D is perhaps TRBD1 (5 bases). V lost 3 bases and J 7 bases, leaving 12 bases between the germline ends. Germline loops: CDR1 SGHDT, CDR2 YYEEEE. The CDR3 contains 13 residues. CDR3 amino acids: CASSSTDRYTQYF. The CDR3 coding sequence is TGTGCCAGCAGCTCGACAGACCGCTATACGCAGTATTTT.

This clonotype showed up many times. The chain employs TRBV7-9 and TRBJ2-5; 8 nucleotides align to TRBD1. Germline-derived CDR1 and CDR2 are SEHNR and FQNEAQ (reference sequence). The CDR3 has 13 amino acids. V dropped 5 bases and J dropped 4; count of bases not matched to a gene: 3. The CDR3 nucleotides read TGTGCCAGCAGCACCAGGGGGCCAGAGACCCAGTACTTC. It specifies CASSTRGPETQYF.

This clonotype was seen at least ten times. This chain joins TRBV10-1 and TRBJ2-2; no clear D. Trimming removed 11 bases at V and 1 base at J, with 11 bases between. CDR1 is WNHNN and CDR2 is SYGVQD in the germline V gene (reference sequence). The CDR3 covers 13 residues. For the CDR3, the DNA is TGCGCCCCCGGGTCAGGGAACACCGGGGAGCTGTTTTTT. Translated, it gives CAPGSGNTGELFF.

This clonotype appeared a few times. V gene TRBV6-6 combines with J gene TRBJ1-5, with 9 bases aligning to TRBD1. There are 14 residues in the CDR3. The germline CDR1 and CDR2 sequences are MNHNY and SVGAGI (reference sequence). With 4 bases clipped from V and 4 bases from J, the junction kept 2 bases outside the gene matches. The CDR3 is CASSWDRANQPQHF. In nucleotides, the CDR3 is TGTGCCAGCAGTTGGGACAGGGCTAATCAGCCCCAGCATTTT.

The sample holds many counts of this clonotype. The chain uses TRBV5-5 and TRBJ1-4, with 8 bases fitting TRBD1. The CDR3 consists of 14 residues. The ends lost 2 bases at V and 5 bases at J; junction bases unmatched: 2. Germline assignment: CDR1 SGHKS and CDR2 YYEKEE (reference sequence). In DNA, the CDR3 is TGTGCCAGCAGCTTTGACAGGGGAAATGAAAAACTGTTTTTT. It codes for CASSFDRGNEKLFF.

The sample holds many counts of this clonotype. The chain has TRBV29-1 and TRBJ1-2; no definite D call. V lost 5 bases to trimming and J lost 3 bases, with 10 bases between them. This CDR3 has 12 residues. Germline CDR1 reads SQVTM; CDR2 reads ANQGSEA. The CDR3 reads CSVPLGDYGYTF. The CDR3 DNA sequence: TGCAGCGTTCCCCTAGGAGACTATGGCTACACCTTC. Using reference TRBV29-1 and TRBJ1-2 for the parts outside the CDR3, the full variable domain is SAVISQKPSRDICQRGTSLTIQCQVDSQVTMMFWYRQQPGQSLTLIATANQGSEATYESGFVIDKFPISRPNLTFSTLTVSNMSPEDSSIYLCSVPLGDYGYTFGSGTRLTVV.